The next 4 T cell receptor beta chains were all read from a single sample in a study of blood T cell repertoires in COVID-19. Profiling relied on immunoSEQ multiplex PCR, and the TCRdb table lists in-frame clones only, not all of them. There are about half a million clones in the sample; around 85% occur only once, and roughly 3.1% lies in the top ten. Sequenced material: peripheral blood. The receptors come from a human donor in a cohort sampled during active COVID-19.

The V call is TRBV4-2, the J call TRBJ2-1; the match to TRBD2 covers 7 bases. Trimming at V came to 4 bases and at J to 3 bases, leaving 9 bases not matched to a gene. The CDR3 sequence is 16 residues long. Germline CDR1 is LGHNA and CDR2 is YNFKEQ. The CDR3 protein is CASSRPTGGHYNEQFF. The CDR3 nucleotides are TGTGCCAGCAGCCGGCCAACGGGAGGCCACTACAATGAGCAGTTCTTC.

The gene calls are TRBV24-1 and TRBJ2-5; TRBD1 aligns across 8 bases. Germline V gene lookup returns CDR1 KGHDR and CDR2 SFDVKD. The CDR3 contains 14 residues. V dropped 4 bases and J dropped 5; count of bases not matched to a gene: 5. In nucleotides, the CDR3 is TGTGCCACCAGTGACCCAGGGGGCTCGGAGACCCAGTACTTC. It is translated as CATSDPGGSETQYF.

This chain links TRBV29-1 with TRBJ1-2; unclear D gene. Germline CDR1 reads SQVTM; CDR2 reads ANQGSEA. V was shortened by 5 bases and J by 3 bases, with 13 bases between the two germline ends. The CDR3 runs to 13 residues. The CDR3: CSVPQAVYYGYTF. The CDR3 nucleotides read TGCAGCGTTCCGCAGGCAGTGTACTATGGCTACACCTTC.

This clone was counted between two and nine times. The chain is built from TRBV15 and TRBJ1-4; 9 bases fit TRBD1. J gave up 7 bases and V 3 bases, and 9 bases lay outside the gene matches. The CDR3 has 16 amino acids. CDR1 LNHNV and CDR2 YYDKDF come from the germline V gene (reference sequence). The CDR3 here is CATSSIYTGGIEKLFF. DNA of the CDR3: TGTGCCACCAGCAGTATATACACAGGGGGCATTGAAAAACTGTTTTTT.